This TCR beta chain was recovered during a study of T cells in Graves' hyperthyroidism and ophthalmopathy (dated by TCRdb to the late 2010s). About the full investigation: Peripheral blood samples were taken at initial diagnosis, before any treatment was given. TCR V-J signatures able to tell the groups apart were searched for in a discovery cohort of about a hundred patients, of whom roughly 42 had Graves' ophthalmopathy and roughly 57 had stable Graves' hyperthyroidism. An independent validation cohort of around 19 hyperthyroidism patients and 17 patients who later progressed to ophthalmopathy tested prospective prediction of ophthalmopathy. The roughly 99 discovery patients were divided at random into training and test sets in a 7:3 ratio. Thyroid tissue and blood T-cell repertoires from several Graves' hyperthyroidism patients were also compared in the study. Once sampling was done, hyperthyroidism patients were given methimazole at a starting dose of 30 mg daily, whereas ophthalmopathy patients were given high-dose intravenous methylprednisolone. The paper describes TCR Vbeta CDR3 sequencing of 135 peripheral blood samples, made up of 43 ophthalmopathy patients, roughly 80 hyperthyroidism patients and about 17 progressor patients. General findings and caveats noted by the study authors: No statistical method was used to set the sample size in advance, and investigators knew the group allocation. In cross-validation, a model built on a 13 V-J signature told ophthalmopathy apart from stable hyperthyroidism with approximately 90% sensitivity and approximately 84% specificity, and in testing the same model reached 80%/75%. In validation, the model predicted progression to ophthalmopathy a median of about 6.8 months before onset, with roughly 71% sensitivity and roughly 77% specificity. Most expanded thyroid clonotypes (frequency above 0.001) were also detected in blood, a finding suggesting that blood repertoires may reflect thyroid immune responses.

The TCR beta CDR3 regions were amplified from RNA transcripts. The TCR CDR3 was subjected to a first round of RT-PCR using the HTBI primer set and the Qiagen OneStep RT-PCR kit. Libraries were constructed in a second round of multiplex PCR, after which size selection and purification were performed. The libraries were sequenced on an Illumina HiSeq2000 using paired-end 100 bp reads. The source study handled its data this way. SOAPnuke was used to process the raw data, removing reads that contained adapters or uncalled bases, had a mean Phred below 15, or lacked an exact match to the constant primer or identifier. COPE v1.2.5 was used to merge high-quality paired reads, and clonotypes were defined as unique nucleotide sequences. MiTCR v1.1 was used to align clonotypes to the IMGT TRBV, TRBD and TRBJ reference segments. Only V-J combinations with frequency above 0.0001, covering 99% to 99.2% of repertoires, were analysed. The TCS score was defined as F50 (clonal expansion) divided by E x V (chaos), with BLOSUM62-based TCRdist calculated between CDR3 peptides within each V-J. Welch's t-statistics and random forest reduced fewer than 550 V-J features to 10 to 15, which were used in a naive Bayes classifier (R e1071). The public reads were quality trimmed at Q25 with fastp and then assembled into clones with MiXCR by TCRdb, keeping productive beta chains. Every distinct CDR3 protein forms one entry, paired with its most common genes and DNA. TCRdb, not the authors, supplied the V and J calls. For this sample the table gives about 620,000 distinct CDR3 sequences, of which around 15% were detected only once. Approximately 3.9% of the sample is in the top ten clones.

On this clonotype: The antigen it recognizes is unknown. Qualities for individual bases were not recorded, and no much larger clone is one base off.

Taken from the germline V gene, the CDR1 and CDR2 loops are SGHAT and FQNNGV. The CDR3 numbers 16 residues from cysteine through phenylalanine. The DNA shown is the 48-base CDR3, in frame from base 1. Relative to germline, V is missing 5 bases and J is missing 10 bases, with 17 bases of the junction outside any gene match. Stable Graves' hyperthyroidism was defined as the absence of progression to ophthalmopathy over 18 months of follow-up. Hyperthyroidism patients were aged 18 to 65 years and newly diagnosed, with disease duration of less than 2 months. Patients with uncontrolled infections, other autoimmune diseases, pregnancy or lactation were excluded. Diagnoses were based on clinical symptoms, serum thyroxine and TRAb, thyroid ultrasound and orbital computed tomography. PBMCs were isolated from 10 ml of fresh peripheral blood by Ficoll-Paque density gradient centrifugation. Total RNA was extracted using Trizol reagent, and RNA quality was assessed on an Agilent 2100 Bioanalyzer.

This sequence uses TRBV11-2 and TRBJ2-1, with TRBD2 identical over 7 junction bases. Material for sequencing was blood. This receptor was identified in a woman in her 30s with Graves' hyperthyroidism. The CDR3 sequence is CASSPRGVPPHGEQFF. The nucleotide sequence reads as follows: TGTGCCAGCAGCCCACGGGGGGTCCCCCCTCATGGGGAGCAGTTCTTC.